This TCR beta chain comes out of a study of T cell changes during pregnancy in multiple sclerosis. The CDR3 covers 13 residues. Germline CDR1 and CDR2: SEHNR and FQNEAQ (reference sequence). The germline V and J ends were trimmed by 4 bases and 8 bases, with 14 bases remaining between them. Only in-frame clones appear in the TCRdb table, and some are missing; sequencing was by immunoSEQ multiplex PCR. Altogether tens of thousands of clones are present, around 93% being singletons, with the ten largest covering 2.9%. The sequenced sample was CD8+ T cells from peripheral blood mononuclear cells, obtained in the second trimester of pregnancy. This TCR was sampled from a female donor with multiple sclerosis, enrolled in a pregnancy study. The V and J genes are TRBV7-9 and TRBJ1-1; D possibly corresponds to TRBD1 (6 bases). For the CDR3, the DNA is TGTGCCAGCAGCTCCGGACAGTTTGGCGAAGCTTTCTTT. As protein: CASSSGQFGEAFF.